Each of the 18 T cell receptor beta chains below was sequenced from the same sample in a study of T cell responses to AZD1222 COVID-19 vaccine. The table came from immunoSEQ multiplex PCR; TCRdb's copy has only in-frame clones and leaves some out. The profile shows around 110,000 clones, almost 95% of them singletons. The sequencing used peripheral blood, collected 28 days after the second AZD1222 dose. The receptors shown here come from an adult who received the AZD1222 COVID-19 vaccine.

This clone was found a few times. The V call is TRBV2, the J call TRBJ1-1; unclear D gene. This CDR3 has 13 residues. Germline-derived CDR1 and CDR2 are SNHLY and FYNNEI. Trimming took 6 bases from V and 0 from J, leaving 8 bases between them. The CDR3 DNA follows: TGTGCCAGCAGATTGACACTGAACACTGAAGCTTTCTTT. Residues: CASRLTLNTEAFF.

V usage is TRBV21-1 and J usage is TRBJ1-4. TRBV21-1 is designated a pseudogene. CDR3 length: 16 residues. CDR3 residues: CASSKARVGVNEKLFF. CDR3 in DNA: TGTGCCAGCAGCAAAGCTCGAGTCGGGGTTAATGAAAAACTGTTTTTT.

This chain joins TRBV21-1 and TRBJ1-2; TRBD1, the table's D call, lacks a check against the DNA. TRBV21-1 is a pseudogene locus. The CDR3 runs 15 residues. CDR3 sequence (DNA): TGTGCCAGCAGCAAAGGCCAAGACAGCTTTTATGGCTACACCTTC. Translated, it gives CASSKGQDSFYGYTF.

The chain couples TRBV11-1 to TRBJ1-1, with D unresolved. The V end lost 3 bases, the J end lost 4 bases, and 12 bases lay between the germline ends. Germline V gene sequence: CDR1 SGHAT, CDR2 FQDESV (reference sequence). This CDR3 spans 14 amino acids. The DNA of the CDR3 is TGTGCCAGCAGCTTTCTTGAGGTTGGCACTGAAGCTTTCTTT. This encodes CASSFLEVGTEAFF.

The V call is TRBV21-1, the J call TRBJ1-2; TRBD1 is the table's D call and was not checked against the DNA. TRBV21-1 is marked as a pseudogene. The CDR3 runs 15 residues. CDR3 sequence reads: CASGEDRDSNYGYTF. For the CDR3, the DNA is TGTGCCAGCGGTGAAGACAGAGACTCTAACTATGGCTACACCTTC.

This clone was seen a single time. This chain uses TRBV11-3 with TRBJ2-2, with D uncertain. Germline V gives CDR1 SGHNT, CDR2 YENEEA. V was cut by 2 bases and J by 6 bases, with 10 bases left in between. CDR3 size: 14 residues. The CDR3 DNA reads as TGTGCCAGCAGCTTAAGCCCAAGCGCCGGGGAGCTGTTTTTT. This gives the protein CASSLSPSAGELFF.

The rearrangement uses TRBV5-4 and TRBJ2-1, with TRBD2 matching 12 bases. Germline CDR1 and CDR2: SGHNT and YYREEE (reference sequence). CDR3 length: 19 amino acids. Trimming at V came to 4 bases and at J to 1 base, leaving 12 bases not matched to a gene. The DNA of the CDR3 is TGTGCCAGCAGCCGCGGACTAGCGGGAATGGGTGGTTCCTACAATGAGCAGTTCTTC. Translation: CASSRGLAGMGGSYNEQFF.

The genes are TRBV23-1 and TRBJ1-6; D possibly corresponds to TRBD1 (5 bases). TRBV23-1 is an open reading frame whose function is uncertain. There are 14 residues in the CDR3. V lost 2 bases and J lost 14, with 16 bases in between. The CDR3 spells CASSQGLRGGALHF. DNA for the CDR3: TGCGCCAGCAGTCAAGGGCTTAGAGGAGGGGCCCTCCACTTT.

The rearrangement uses TRBV12-1 and TRBJ1-1; TRBD1 is the table's D call, not checked against the DNA. TRBV12-1 is a documented pseudogene. The CDR3 extends over 16 amino acids. The CDR3 sequence: CASSFADRDRDRTAFF. CDR3 bases: TGTGCCAGCAGCTTTGCCGACCGGGACAGGGATCGGACAGCTTTCTTT.

This chain connects TRBV28 to TRBJ2-7, with 10 bases matching TRBD2. Per germline, CDR1 MDHEN and CDR2 SYDVKM. After removal of 2 bases from V and 2 bases from J, the junction contained 6 bases not matched to a gene. The length of the CDR3 is 16 residues. In DNA, the CDR3 is TGTGCCAGCAGTTTAGTTACTAGCGGGATCCCCTACGAGCAGTACTTC. As protein: CASSLVTSGIPYEQYF.

This clone showed up just once. V usage is TRBV28 and J usage is TRBJ1-1, with D unresolved. The CDR3 is made up of 11 amino acids. CDR1 is MDHEN and CDR2 is SYDVKM in the germline V gene. The V gene lost 3 bases and the J gene lost 5 bases, with 4 bases spanning the gap. The CDR3 loop reads CASSLSTEAFF. The CDR3 coding sequence is TGTGCCAGCAGTTTGAGTACTGAAGCTTTCTTT.

The rearrangement joins TRBV28 to TRBJ1-2; D ambiguous. V lost 5 bases to trimming and J lost 8 bases, with 12 bases between them. CDR1 MDHEN and CDR2 SYDVKM come from the germline V gene. The CDR3 totals 12 residues. Here the CDR3 reads CASSIAVGGYTF. The DNA of the CDR3 is TGTGCCAGCAGTATCGCCGTGGGAGGCTACACCTTC.

The genes are TRBV19 and TRBJ1-1; D perhaps matches TRBD1 (5 bases). CDR1 is LNHDA and CDR2 is SQIVND in the germline V gene (reference sequence). The V gene lost 10 bases and the J gene lost 4 bases, with 10 bases spanning the gap. CDR3 length: 11 amino acids. CDR3 nucleotides: TGTGCCACCAAAGGGGTCACTGAAGCTTTCTTT. Its translation: CATKGVTEAFF.

This chain links TRBV6-1 with TRBJ1-1, with D unclear. V gave up 0 bases and J gave up 7 bases, with 12 bases separating them. CDR1 MNHNS and CDR2 SASEGT come from the germline V gene. CDR3 size: 14 residues. Here the CDR3 DNA reads TGTGCCAGCAGTGAAGCAGGCAGCGTCTTTGAAGCTTTCTTT. Its translation is CASSEAGSVFEAFF.

This clone appeared a single time. The chain links TRBV19 to TRBJ2-1; a possible D gene is TRBD2 (6 bases). In germline, CDR1 is LNHDA, CDR2 SQIVND (reference sequence). The CDR3 extends over 15 amino acids. V was pared by 8 bases and J by 6 bases, with 20 bases between. The DNA for the CDR3 is TGTGCCAGTTACGGGCGGGCGCGGAGGGGCAATGAGCAGTTCTTC. Its protein product is CASYGRARRGNEQFF.

The V gene is TRBV27, the J gene TRBJ1-5; D uncertain. V was shortened by 5 bases and J by 0 bases, with 11 bases between the two germline ends. The CDR3 spans 15 residues. Germline lookup yields CDR1 MNHEY and CDR2 SMNVEV (reference sequence). The CDR3 loop is CASSRTTFSNQPQHF. CDR3 coding DNA: TGTGCCAGCAGTCGGACCACCTTTAGCAATCAGCCCCAGCATTTT.

Concerning this clone itself: One end of the junction does not line up with germline, which may come from a read error. The gene calls are TRBV6-1 and TRBJ1-4; TRBD1 matches 9 bases. Germline CDR1 and CDR2: MNHNS and SASEGT. The CDR3 extends over 15 amino acids. CDR3 sequence: CASNEQGAANEKLFF. CDR3 in DNA: TGTGCCAGCAATGAACAGGGGGCGGCTAATGAAAAACTGTTTTTT.

V is TRBV11-2 and J is TRBJ2-5; D call uncertain. Per germline, CDR1 SGHAT and CDR2 FQNNGV. The germline V and J ends were trimmed by 0 bases and 2 bases, with 1 base remaining between them. The length of the CDR3 is 12 residues. CDR3 loop: CASSLEQETQYF. The CDR3 DNA is TGTGCCAGCAGCTTAGAGCAAGAGACCCAGTACTTC.